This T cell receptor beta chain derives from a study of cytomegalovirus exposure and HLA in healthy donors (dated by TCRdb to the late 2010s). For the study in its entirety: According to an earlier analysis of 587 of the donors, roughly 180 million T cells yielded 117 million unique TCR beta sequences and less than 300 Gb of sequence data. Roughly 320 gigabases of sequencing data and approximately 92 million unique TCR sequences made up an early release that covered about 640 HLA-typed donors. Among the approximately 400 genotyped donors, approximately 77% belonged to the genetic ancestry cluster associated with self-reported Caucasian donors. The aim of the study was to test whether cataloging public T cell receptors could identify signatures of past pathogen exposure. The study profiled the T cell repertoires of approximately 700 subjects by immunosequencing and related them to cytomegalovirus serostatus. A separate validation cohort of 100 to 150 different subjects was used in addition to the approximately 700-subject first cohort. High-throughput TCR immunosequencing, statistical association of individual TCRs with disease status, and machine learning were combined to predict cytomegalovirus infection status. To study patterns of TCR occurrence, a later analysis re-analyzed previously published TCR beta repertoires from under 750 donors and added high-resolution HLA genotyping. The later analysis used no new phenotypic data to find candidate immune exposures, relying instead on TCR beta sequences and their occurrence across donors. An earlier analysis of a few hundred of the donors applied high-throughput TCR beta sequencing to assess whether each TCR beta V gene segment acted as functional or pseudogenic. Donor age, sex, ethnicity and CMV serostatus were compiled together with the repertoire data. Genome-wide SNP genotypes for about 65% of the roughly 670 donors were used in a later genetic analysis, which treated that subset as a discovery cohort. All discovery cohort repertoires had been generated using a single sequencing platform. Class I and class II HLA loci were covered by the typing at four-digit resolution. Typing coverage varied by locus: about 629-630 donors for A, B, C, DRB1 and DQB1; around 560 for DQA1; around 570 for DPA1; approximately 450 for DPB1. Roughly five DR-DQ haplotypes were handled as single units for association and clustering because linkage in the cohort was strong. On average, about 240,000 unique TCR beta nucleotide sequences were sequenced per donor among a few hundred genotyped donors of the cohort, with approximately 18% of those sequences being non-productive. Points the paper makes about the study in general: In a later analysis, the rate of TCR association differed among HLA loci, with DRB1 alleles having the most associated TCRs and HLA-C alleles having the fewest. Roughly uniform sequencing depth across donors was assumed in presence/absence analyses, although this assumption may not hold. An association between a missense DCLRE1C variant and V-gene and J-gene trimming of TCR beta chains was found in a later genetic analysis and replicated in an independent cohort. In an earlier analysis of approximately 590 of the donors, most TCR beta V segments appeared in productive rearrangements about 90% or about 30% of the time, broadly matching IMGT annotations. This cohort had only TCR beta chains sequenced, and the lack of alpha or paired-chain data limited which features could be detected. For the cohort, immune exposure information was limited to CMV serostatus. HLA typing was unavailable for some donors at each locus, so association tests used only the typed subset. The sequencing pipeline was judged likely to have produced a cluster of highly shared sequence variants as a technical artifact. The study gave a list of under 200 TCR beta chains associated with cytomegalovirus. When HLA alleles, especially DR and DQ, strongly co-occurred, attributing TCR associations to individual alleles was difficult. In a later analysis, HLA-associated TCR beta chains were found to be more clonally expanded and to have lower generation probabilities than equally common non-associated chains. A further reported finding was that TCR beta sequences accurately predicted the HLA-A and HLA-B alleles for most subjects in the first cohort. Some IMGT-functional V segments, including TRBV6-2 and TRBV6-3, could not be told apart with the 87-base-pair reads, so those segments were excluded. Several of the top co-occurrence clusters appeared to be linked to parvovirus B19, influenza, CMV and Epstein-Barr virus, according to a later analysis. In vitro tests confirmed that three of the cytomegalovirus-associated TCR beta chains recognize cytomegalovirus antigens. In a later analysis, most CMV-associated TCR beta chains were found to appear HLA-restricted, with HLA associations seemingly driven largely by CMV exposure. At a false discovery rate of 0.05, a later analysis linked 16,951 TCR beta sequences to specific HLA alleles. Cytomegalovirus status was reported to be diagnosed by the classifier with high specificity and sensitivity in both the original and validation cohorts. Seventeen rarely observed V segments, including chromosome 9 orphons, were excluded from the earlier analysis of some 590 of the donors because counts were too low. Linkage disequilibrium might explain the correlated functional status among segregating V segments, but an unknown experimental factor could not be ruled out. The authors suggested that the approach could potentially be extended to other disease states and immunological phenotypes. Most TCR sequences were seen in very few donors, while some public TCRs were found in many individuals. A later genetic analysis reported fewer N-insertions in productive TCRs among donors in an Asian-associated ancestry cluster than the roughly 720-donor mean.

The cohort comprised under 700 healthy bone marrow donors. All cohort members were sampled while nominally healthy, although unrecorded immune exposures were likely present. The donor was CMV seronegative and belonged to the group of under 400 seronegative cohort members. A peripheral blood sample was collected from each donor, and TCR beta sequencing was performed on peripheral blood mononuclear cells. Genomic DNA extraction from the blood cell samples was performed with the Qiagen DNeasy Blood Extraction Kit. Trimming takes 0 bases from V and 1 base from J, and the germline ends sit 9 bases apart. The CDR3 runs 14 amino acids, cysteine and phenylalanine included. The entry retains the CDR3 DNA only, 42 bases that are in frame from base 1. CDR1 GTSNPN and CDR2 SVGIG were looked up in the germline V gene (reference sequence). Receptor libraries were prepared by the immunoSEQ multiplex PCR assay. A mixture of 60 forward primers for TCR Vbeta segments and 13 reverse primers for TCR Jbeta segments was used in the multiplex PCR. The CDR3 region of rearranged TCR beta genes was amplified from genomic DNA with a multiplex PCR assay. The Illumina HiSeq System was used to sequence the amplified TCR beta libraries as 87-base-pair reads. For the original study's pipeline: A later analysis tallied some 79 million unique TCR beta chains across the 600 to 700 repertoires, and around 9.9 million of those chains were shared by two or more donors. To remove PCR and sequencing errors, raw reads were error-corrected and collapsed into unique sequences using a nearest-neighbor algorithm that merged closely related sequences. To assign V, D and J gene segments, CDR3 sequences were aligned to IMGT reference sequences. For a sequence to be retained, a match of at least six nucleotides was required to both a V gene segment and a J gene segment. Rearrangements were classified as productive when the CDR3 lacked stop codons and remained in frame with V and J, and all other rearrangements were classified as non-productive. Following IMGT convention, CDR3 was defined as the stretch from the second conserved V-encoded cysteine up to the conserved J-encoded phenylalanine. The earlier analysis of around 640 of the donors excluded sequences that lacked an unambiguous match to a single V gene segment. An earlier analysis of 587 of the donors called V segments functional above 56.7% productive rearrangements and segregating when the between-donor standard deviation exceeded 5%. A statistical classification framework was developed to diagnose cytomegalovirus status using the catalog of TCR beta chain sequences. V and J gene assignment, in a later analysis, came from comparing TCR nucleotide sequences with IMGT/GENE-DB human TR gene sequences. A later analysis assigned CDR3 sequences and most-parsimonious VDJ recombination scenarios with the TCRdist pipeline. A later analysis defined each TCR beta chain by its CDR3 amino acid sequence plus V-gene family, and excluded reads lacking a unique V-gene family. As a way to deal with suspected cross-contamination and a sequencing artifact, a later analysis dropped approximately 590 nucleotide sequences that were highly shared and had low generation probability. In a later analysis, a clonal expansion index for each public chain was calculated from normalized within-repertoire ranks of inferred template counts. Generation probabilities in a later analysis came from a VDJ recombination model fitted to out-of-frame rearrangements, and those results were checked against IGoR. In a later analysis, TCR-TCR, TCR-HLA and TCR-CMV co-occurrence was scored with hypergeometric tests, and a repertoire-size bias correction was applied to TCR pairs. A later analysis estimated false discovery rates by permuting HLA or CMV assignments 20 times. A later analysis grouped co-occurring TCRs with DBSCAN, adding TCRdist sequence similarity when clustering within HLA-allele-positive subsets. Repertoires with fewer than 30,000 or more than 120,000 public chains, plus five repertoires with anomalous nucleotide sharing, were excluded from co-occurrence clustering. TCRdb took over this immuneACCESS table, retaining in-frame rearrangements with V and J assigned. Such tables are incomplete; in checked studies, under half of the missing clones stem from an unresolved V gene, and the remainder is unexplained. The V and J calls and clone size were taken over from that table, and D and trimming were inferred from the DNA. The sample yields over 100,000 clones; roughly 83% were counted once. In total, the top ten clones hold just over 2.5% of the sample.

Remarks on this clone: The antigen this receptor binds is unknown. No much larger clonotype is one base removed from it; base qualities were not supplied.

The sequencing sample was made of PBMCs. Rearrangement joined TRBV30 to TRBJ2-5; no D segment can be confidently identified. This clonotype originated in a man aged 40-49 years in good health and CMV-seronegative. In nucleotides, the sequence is TGTGCCTGGAGTGTTTCGAACTTCCAAGAGACCCAGTACTTC. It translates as CAWSVSNFQETQYF.